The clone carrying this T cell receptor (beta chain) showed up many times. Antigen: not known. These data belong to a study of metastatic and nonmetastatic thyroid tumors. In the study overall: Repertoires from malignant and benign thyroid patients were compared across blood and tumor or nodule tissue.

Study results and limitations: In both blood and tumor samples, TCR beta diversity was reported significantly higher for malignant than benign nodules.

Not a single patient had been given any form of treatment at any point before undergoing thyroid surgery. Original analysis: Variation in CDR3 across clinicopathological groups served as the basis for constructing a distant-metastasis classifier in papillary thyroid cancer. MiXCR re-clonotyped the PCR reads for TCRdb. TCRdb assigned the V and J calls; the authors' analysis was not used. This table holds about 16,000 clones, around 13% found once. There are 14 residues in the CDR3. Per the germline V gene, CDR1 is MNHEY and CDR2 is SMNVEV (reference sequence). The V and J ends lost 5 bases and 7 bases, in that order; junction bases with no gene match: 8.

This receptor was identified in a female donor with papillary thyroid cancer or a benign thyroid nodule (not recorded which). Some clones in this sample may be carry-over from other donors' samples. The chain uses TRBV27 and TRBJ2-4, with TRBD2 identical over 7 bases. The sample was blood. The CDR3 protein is CASSKATSVNIQYF. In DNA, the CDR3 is TGTGCCAGCAGTAAAGCAACTAGCGTGAACATTCAGTACTTC.